This is a list of T cell receptor beta chains from one sample in a study of T cell changes during pregnancy in multiple sclerosis. The table came from immunoSEQ multiplex PCR; TCRdb's copy has only in-frame clones and leaves some out. Among around 70,000 clones listed, over 80% were seen once. The starting material was peripheral blood, obtained before pregnancy. All receptors come from a female donor with multiple sclerosis, enrolled in a pregnancy study. CDR3s include the opening cysteine and the closing phenylalanine or tryptophan. The order of the fields is clone size, V gene, D gene, J gene, CDR3 DNA, CDR3 protein. D genes are given only for firm matches. Clone size is stated in some rows and not others, as once, few, many or a class when expanded.

NA	TRBV5-4	NA	TRBJ2-3	TGTGCCAGCAGCTTGGAGCTGGGGAGTACTAGCACAGATACGCAGTATTTT	CASSLELGSTSTDTQYF
NA	TRBV5-6	NA	TRBJ2-1	TGTGCCAGCAGCTTGGGGCTTCGGCTAGCGAGGCACAATGAGCAGTTCTTC	CASSLGLRLARHNEQFF
NA	TRBV6-1	TRBD1	TRBJ1-1	TGTGCCAGCAGATTCGTAACAGGGGGCCGTGATGAAGCTTTCTTT	CASRFVTGGRDEAFF
NA	TRBV28	TRBD1	TRBJ2-5	TGTGCCAGCAGTTTTCCGACCGACAGGGGATGGGGGACCCAGTACTTC	CASSFPTDRGWGTQYF
NA	TRBV9	TRBD2	TRBJ2-1	TGTGCCAGCAGCGTAGACCCTGGGGGGGGTTTAAGGGATGAGCAGTTCTTC	CASSVDPGGGLRDEQFF
NA	TRBV19	NA	TRBJ1-1	TGTGCCAGCGCTGGGGGGGGGAGCACTGAAGCTTTCTTT	CASAGGGSTEAFF
NA	TRBV5-6	NA	TRBJ1-2	TGTGCCAGCAGCTTCCCAGAGGACTATGGCTACACCTTC	CASSFPEDYGYTF
NA	TRBV6-1	TRBD2	TRBJ2-1	TGTGCCAGCAGTGAAGACTCTAGCGGGGGCAATGAGCAGTTCTTC	CASSEDSSGGNEQFF
NA	TRBV9	NA	TRBJ1-4	TGTGCCAGCAGCCATGGGGACGGGAGGATCTCTACAACTAATGAAAAACTGTTTTTT	CASSHGDGRISTTNEKLFF
NA	TRBV4-1	TRBD2	TRBJ2-5	TGCGCCAGCAGCCAGAAACTAGCGGGGACCCAAGAGACCCAGTACTTC	CASSQKLAGTQETQYF
NA	TRBV13	NA	TRBJ1-1	TGTGCCAGCAGCTTTATGGGGAGGACGGAAGCTTTCTTT	CASSFMGRTEAFF
few	TRBV28	TRBD1	TRBJ1-2	TGTGCCAGCAGTCCCCTCACCCAGACAGGGTATGGCTACACCTTC	CASSPLTQTGYGYTF
NA	TRBV6-5	NA	TRBJ2-1	TGTGCCAGCAGCGGGGGACTTACCAATGAGCAGTTCTTC	CASSGGLTNEQFF
NA	TRBV9	NA	TRBJ2-3	TGTGCCAGCAGCGTAGGTTCTCTTACAGATACGCAGTATTTT	CASSVGSLTDTQYF
NA	TRBV7-3	TRBD2	TRBJ2-2	TGTGCCAGCAGCCGGGAGGGCGGGGGGACCGGGGAGCTGTTTTTT	CASSREGGGTGELFF
NA	TRBV19	NA	TRBJ1-2	TGTGCCAGTAGTTCCCCTGGGACATCCAGAACTTCTAACTATGGCTACACCTTC	CASSSPGTSRTSNYGYTF